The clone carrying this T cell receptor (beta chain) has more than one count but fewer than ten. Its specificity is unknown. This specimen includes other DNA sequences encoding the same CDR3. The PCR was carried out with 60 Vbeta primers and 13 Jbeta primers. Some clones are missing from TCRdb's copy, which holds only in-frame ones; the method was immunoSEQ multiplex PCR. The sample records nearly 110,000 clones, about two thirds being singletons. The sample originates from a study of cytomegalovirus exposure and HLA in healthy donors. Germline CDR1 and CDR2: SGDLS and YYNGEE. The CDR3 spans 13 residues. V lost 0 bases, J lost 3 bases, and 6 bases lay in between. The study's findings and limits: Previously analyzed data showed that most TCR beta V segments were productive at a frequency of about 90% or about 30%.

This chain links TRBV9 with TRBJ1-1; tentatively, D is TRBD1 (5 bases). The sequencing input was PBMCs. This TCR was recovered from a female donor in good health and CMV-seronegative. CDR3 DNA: TGTGCCAGCAGCGTAGCGGGGGACACTGAAGCTTTCTTT. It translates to CASSVAGDTEAFF.